This T cell receptor (beta chain) was documented in a study of breast tumors, draining lymph nodes, adjacent tissues. Axillary draining lymph nodes of breast cancer patients supplied the node samples. This clonotype occurred many times. Its antigen is unidentified. Overall study results and limits: Tumor repertoires ranked between lymph nodes and nontumor tissue in diversity, with V and J gene preferences.

Each CDR3 protein gets one entry after TCRdb re-called the multiplex PCR reads with MiXCR. The sample comprises around 130,000 distinct CDR3 sequences, 21% of which are singletons, and 2.2% rests with the top ten. Losses at the gene ends were 6 bases for V and 2 bases for J; bases not matched to a gene: 4. There are 14 residues in the CDR3. Germline CDR1 reads SNHLY; CDR2 reads FYNNEI. Sequenced input: axillary lymph node tissue. The receptor was isolated from a female donor with breast cancer. Some clones in this sample may be carry-over from other donors' samples. This chain joins TRBV2 and TRBJ2-7; 10 bases are shared with TRBD2. The CDR3 DNA sequence: TGTGCCAGCAGAAAGCGGGAGGGGGCCTACGAGCAGTACTTC. Its translation: CASRKREGAYEQYF. The variable domain in full, completed from reference TRBV2 and TRBJ2-7, reads EPEVTQTPSHQVTQMGQEVILRCVPISNHLYFYWYRQILGQKVEFLVSFYNNEISEKSEIFDDQFSVERPDGSNFTLKIRSTKLEDSAMYFCASRKREGAYEQYFGPGTRLTVT.